These 3 T cell receptor beta chains were sequenced from one sample in a study of T-cell memory formation after mild COVID-19. TCRdb reanalysed the 5' RACE reads using MiXCR and keeps one entry per CDR3 protein. The sample lists a few hundred thousand distinct CDR3 sequences, around 15% occurring once. Sequencing was carried out using PBMCs or a T cell subset sorted from them (not recorded which). Receptor source: a man between 18 and 35 years old who had mild COVID-19 (a few samples of this study predate the infection). Cell type and time point are not known.

This clonotype was counted only a few times. The chain joins TRBV4-2 to TRBJ2-3, with D possibly matching TRBD2 (7 bases). The ends were cut back, 4 bases at V and 0 bases at J, with 14 bases in the middle. Looked up from germline, CDR1 is LGHNA and CDR2 is YNFKEQ. The CDR3 contains 16 residues. In DNA, the CDR3 is TGTGCCAGCAGCCTCGGGCGGGGGCCAAGCACAGATACGCAGTATTTT. Its protein is CASSLGRGPSTDTQYF.

There are a few counts of this clonotype. One end of the junction fails to match germline, which may point to a read error. This chain links TRBV7-7 with TRBJ1-1; the D gene is possibly TRBD1 (5 bases). Looked up from germline, CDR1 is SSHAT and CDR2 is FNYEAQ (reference sequence). The CDR3 has 13 residues. CDR3 region: CASSRGGIAEAFF. In DNA form, the CDR3 reads TGTGCTAGCAGCCGCGGGGGAATAGCTGAAGCTTTCTTT.

The rearrangement joins TRBV11-1 to TRBJ2-7; 7 bases are shared with TRBD1. The V and J ends lost 4 bases and 0 bases, in that order; junction bases with no gene match: 3. The CDR3 contains 14 residues. Per the germline V gene, CDR1 is SGHAT and CDR2 is FQDESV (reference sequence). DNA of the CDR3: TGTGCCAGCAGCTCGACAGGGAGCTCCTACGAGCAGTACTTC. It encodes CASSSTGSSYEQYF.